This T cell receptor (beta chain) was captured by sequencing in a study of chemoradiotherapy in HPV16-positive cancers. Germline V gives CDR1 KGHSH, CDR2 LQKENI. This CDR3 spans 18 amino acids. The V end lost 1 base, the J end lost 2 bases, and 18 bases lay between the germline ends. Assay used: immunoSEQ multiplex PCR; TCRdb lists only in-frame clones, some missing. The table includes tens of thousands of clones, around 93% detected once. Source: blood, taken from a patient who underwent chemoradiotherapy. This chain connects TRBV18 to TRBJ2-4, with D possibly being TRBD1 (5 bases). The source is a human donor with HPV-associated anogenital cancer. For the CDR3, the DNA is TGTGCCAGCTCACCACTACCAGAACATGACAGAACCAAAAACATTCAGTACTTC. It codes for CASSPLPEHDRTKNIQYF.